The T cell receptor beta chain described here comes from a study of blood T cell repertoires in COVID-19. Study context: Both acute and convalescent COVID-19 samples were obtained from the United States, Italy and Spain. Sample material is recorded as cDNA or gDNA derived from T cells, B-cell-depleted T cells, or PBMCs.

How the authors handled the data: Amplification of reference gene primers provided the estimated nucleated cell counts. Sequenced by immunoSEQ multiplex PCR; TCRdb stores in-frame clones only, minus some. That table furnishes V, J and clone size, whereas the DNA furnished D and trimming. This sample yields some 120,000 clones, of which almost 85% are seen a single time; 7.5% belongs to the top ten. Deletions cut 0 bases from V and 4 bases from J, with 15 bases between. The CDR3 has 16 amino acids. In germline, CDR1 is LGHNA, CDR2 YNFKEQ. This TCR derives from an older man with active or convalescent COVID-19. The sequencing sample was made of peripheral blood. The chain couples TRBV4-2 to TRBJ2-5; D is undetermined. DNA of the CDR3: TGTGCCAGCAGCCAAGATCGGTCGCGTCCTGGAGAGACCCAGTACTTC. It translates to CASSQDRSRPGETQYF.